The T cell receptor beta chain under discussion was sequenced for a study of control samples from healthy donors and cancer patients. Only in-frame clones appear in the TCRdb table, and some are missing; sequencing was by immunoSEQ multiplex PCR. Of 95,000 to 150,000 clones listed, just over 90% are singletons. This CDR3 spans 13 amino acids. V shed 8 bases and J 2 bases; nucleotides not matched to a gene: 3. The sample comprised blood. J is TRBJ1-5 and V is TRBV12-3 or TRBV12-4, with TRBD1 identical over 7 bases. This TCR was recovered from a woman aged 18-29 years in good health. The CDR3: CASSQGGNQPQHF. CDR3 DNA: TGTGCCAGCTCCCAGGGGGGCAATCAGCCCCAGCATTTT.